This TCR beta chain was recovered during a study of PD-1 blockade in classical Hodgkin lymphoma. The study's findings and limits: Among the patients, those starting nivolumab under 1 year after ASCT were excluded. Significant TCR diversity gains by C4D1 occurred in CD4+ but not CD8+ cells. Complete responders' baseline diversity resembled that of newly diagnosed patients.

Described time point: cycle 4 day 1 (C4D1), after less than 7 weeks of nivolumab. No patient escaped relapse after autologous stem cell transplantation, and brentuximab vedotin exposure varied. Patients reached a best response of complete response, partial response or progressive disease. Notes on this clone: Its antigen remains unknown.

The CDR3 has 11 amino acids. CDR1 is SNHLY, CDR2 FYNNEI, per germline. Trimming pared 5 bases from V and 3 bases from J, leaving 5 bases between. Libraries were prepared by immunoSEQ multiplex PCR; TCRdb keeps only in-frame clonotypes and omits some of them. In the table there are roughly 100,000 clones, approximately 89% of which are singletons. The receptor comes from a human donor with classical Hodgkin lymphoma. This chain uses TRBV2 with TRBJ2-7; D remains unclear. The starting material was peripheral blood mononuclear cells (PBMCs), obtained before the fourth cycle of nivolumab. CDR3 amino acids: CASSSNYEQYF. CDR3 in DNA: TGTGCCAGCAGTTCTAACTACGAGCAGTACTTC.